A single sample is the source of the 6 T cell receptor beta chains below, sequenced in a study of blood T cells in healthy people across ages. Then a second PCR, running roughly 7 to 11 cycles, was carried out with a sample-barcoded 5' primer and a J-beta primer mix. One entry per CDR3 protein results from TCRdb running MiXCR on the 5' RACE reads. Of 1.6 million or so distinct CDR3 sequences in the sample, about 32% were seen once. Material: blood. The receptors stem from a woman aged 25 to 39 in good health.

This clonotype has just a few counts. The gene calls are TRBV2 and TRBJ2-3; weak D call: TRBD2 (5 bases). The CDR3 is made up of 15 amino acids. The germline gives CDR1 SNHLY, CDR2 FYNNEI. V gave up 2 bases and J gave up 1 base, with 10 bases separating them. CDR3 residues: CASSEWRVGTDTQYF. Here the CDR3 DNA reads TGTGCCAGCAGTGAATGGCGGGTAGGCACAGATACGCAGTATTTT.

The V gene is TRBV6-5, the J gene TRBJ2-7, with TRBD2 identical over 9 bases. From germline, CDR1 is MNHEY and CDR2 SVGAGI. The J segment lost 3 bases and the V segment lost 6 bases, leaving 3 bases of the junction unmatched. The CDR3 length is 13 residues. The CDR3 region is CASRREGRYEQYF. Written as DNA, the CDR3 is TGTGCCAGCAGGCGGGAGGGCCGCTACGAGCAGTACTTC.

J is TRBJ2-3 and V is TRBV12-3 or TRBV12-4; D possibly corresponds to TRBD1 (6 bases). Trimming stripped 6 bases from V and 2 bases from J, with 12 bases between. This CDR3 is 14 amino acids long. The CDR3 DNA follows: TGTGCCAGCAGCTACAGGGCCAACACAGATACGCAGTATTTT. Amino acid sequence: CASSYRANTDTQYF.

This clonotype was counted between two and nine times. This chain links TRBV29-1 with TRBJ2-3, with TRBD2 identical over 7 bases. V lost 2 bases to trimming and J lost 0 bases; unmatched junction nucleotides: 11. The CDR3 covers 17 residues. Germline CDR1 SQVTM, CDR2 ANQGSEA. The CDR3 DNA follows: TGCAGCGTTGAACCCAGGTGGGGGGGACTGAGCACAGATACGCAGTATTTT. Its protein is CSVEPRWGGLSTDTQYF.

This clonotype was observed a handful of times. The V and J genes are TRBV6-1 and TRBJ1-2; D not resolved. Deletions cut 7 bases from V and 3 bases from J, with 12 bases between. Germline CDR1 is MNHNS and CDR2 is SASEGT. This CDR3 has 13 residues. CDR3 amino acids: CASNREGDYGYTF. CDR3 DNA sequence: TGTGCCAGCAACCGGGAGGGAGACTATGGCTACACCTTC.

This clonotype was counted only a few times. The chain uses TRBV20-1 and TRBJ2-7; D gene uncertain. The germline V gene encodes CDR1 DFQATT and CDR2 SNEGSKA (reference sequence). Deletions cut 5 bases from V and 1 base from J, with 12 bases between. CDR3 length equals 13 residues. The CDR3 here is CSAQSFESYEQYF. The DNA of the CDR3 is TGCAGTGCTCAGTCATTTGAGTCCTACGAGCAGTACTTC.